Listed below are T cell receptor beta chains from one sample, sequenced in a study of T cell responses to AZD1222 COVID-19 vaccine. Profiled with immunoSEQ multiplex PCR; TCRdb holds only in-frame clones, not every one. The sample includes approximately 150,000 clones, 94% of them seen just once. This specimen was peripheral blood, taken 28 days after the second AZD1222 dose. Every receptor here comes from an adult who received the AZD1222 COVID-19 vaccine. The conserved cysteine and the conserved F or W are not part of the CDR3 here. The order of the fields is V gene, CDR3 length, J gene, CDR3 protein.

v_call: TRBV11-2; cdr3_length: 10; j_call: TRBJ2-7; cdr3_aa: ASSQGLYEQY
v_call: TRBV11-3; cdr3_length: 15; j_call: TRBJ2-2; cdr3_aa: ASSPLGLAGLTGELF
v_call: TRBV19; cdr3_length: 13; j_call: TRBJ1-1; cdr3_aa: ASSAGGTGVTEAF
v_call: TRBV6-1; cdr3_length: 15; j_call: TRBJ2-3; cdr3_aa: ASSAKTSAASTDTQY
v_call: TRBV19; cdr3_length: 12; j_call: TRBJ2-7; cdr3_aa: ASSAGQGGYEQY
v_call: TRBV7-2; cdr3_length: 14; j_call: TRBJ2-2; cdr3_aa: ASSSPSIAGAGELF
v_call: TRBV5-8; cdr3_length: 13; j_call: TRBJ2-4; cdr3_aa: ASPPSGGDKNIQY
v_call: TRBV9; cdr3_length: 13; j_call: TRBJ2-5; cdr3_aa: ASSAQVSGWETQY
v_call: TRBV7-9; cdr3_length: 13; j_call: TRBJ1-4; cdr3_aa: ASSFPSTTNEKLF
v_call: TRBV6-5; cdr3_length: 12; j_call: TRBJ2-7; cdr3_aa: ASTTGGASYEQY
v_call: TRBV6-6; cdr3_length: 12; j_call: TRBJ1-6; cdr3_aa: ASSLQGSNSPLH
v_call: TRBV25-1; cdr3_length: 11; j_call: TRBJ2-1; cdr3_aa: ASSEFEKTGQF
v_call: TRBV2; cdr3_length: 11; j_call: TRBJ1-4; cdr3_aa: ASKKRDNEKLF
v_call: TRBV27; cdr3_length: 14; j_call: TRBJ2-7; cdr3_aa: ASSLRSGQGTYEQY
v_call: TRBV4-2; cdr3_length: 16; j_call: TRBJ2-1; cdr3_aa: ASSQDWSLADSYNEQF
v_call: TRBV29-1; cdr3_length: 11; j_call: TRBJ1-2; cdr3_aa: SVEVGTAYGYT
v_call: TRBV5-1; cdr3_length: 12; j_call: TRBJ2-3; cdr3_aa: ASSGGWEADTQY
v_call: TRBV7-9; cdr3_length: 14; j_call: TRBJ1-3; cdr3_aa: ASSFFPPSSGNTIY
v_call: TRBV10-3; cdr3_length: 14; j_call: TRBJ2-3; cdr3_aa: AINVSPKASTDTQY
v_call: TRBV7-2; cdr3_length: 13; j_call: TRBJ1-3; cdr3_aa: ASSDRQRSGNTIY
v_call: TRBV7-9; cdr3_length: 14; j_call: TRBJ2-3; cdr3_aa: ASRISRGREADTQY
v_call: TRBV18; cdr3_length: 13; j_call: TRBJ1-5; cdr3_aa: ASSSNERANQPQH
v_call: TRBV6-2/TRBV6-3; cdr3_length: 12; j_call: TRBJ2-7; cdr3_aa: ASSWASESYEQY
v_call: TRBV19; cdr3_length: 11; j_call: TRBJ2-5; cdr3_aa: ARAYWDQETQY
v_call: TRBV5-4; cdr3_length: 12; j_call: TRBJ2-7; cdr3_aa: ASSLGGRAYEQY
v_call: TRBV5-1; cdr3_length: 13; j_call: TRBJ1-1; cdr3_aa: ASSLRQEPNTEAF
v_call: TRBV7-9; cdr3_length: 12; j_call: TRBJ1-2; cdr3_aa: ASSPTGAVYSYT
v_call: TRBV3-1/TRBV3-2; cdr3_length: 10; j_call: TRBJ2-7; cdr3_aa: ASSPREYEQY
v_call: TRBV7-9; cdr3_length: 11; j_call: TRBJ1-2; cdr3_aa: ASTSRDTRGYT
v_call: TRBV7-9; cdr3_length: 14; j_call: TRBJ1-5; cdr3_aa: ASSLTGEGPNQPQH
v_call: TRBV10-3; cdr3_length: 11; j_call: TRBJ2-1; cdr3_aa: AIRESSYNEQF
v_call: TRBV28; cdr3_length: 14; j_call: TRBJ2-3; cdr3_aa: ASTLGHMGITDTQY
v_call: TRBV7-2; cdr3_length: 13; j_call: TRBJ2-2; cdr3_aa: ASSSRERDTGELF
v_call: TRBV14; cdr3_length: 16; j_call: TRBJ2-6; cdr3_aa: ASSREPRGISGANVLT
v_call: TRBV19; cdr3_length: 15; j_call: TRBJ2-7; cdr3_aa: ASKGGVGTSVPREQY
v_call: TRBV9; cdr3_length: 13; j_call: TRBJ2-1; cdr3_aa: ASSRGGLAFNEQF
v_call: TRBV5-1; cdr3_length: 12; j_call: TRBJ1-1; cdr3_aa: ASSLAAGSDEAF
v_call: TRBV18; cdr3_length: 12; j_call: TRBJ1-1; cdr3_aa: ASSDRDRGTEAF
v_call: TRBV2; cdr3_length: 14; j_call: TRBJ2-3; cdr3_aa: ASSEGGTHPVHTQY
v_call: TRBV5-5; cdr3_length: 13; j_call: TRBJ1-5; cdr3_aa: ASSLGLIEFQPQH
v_call: TRBV7-8; cdr3_length: 16; j_call: TRBJ2-7; cdr3_aa: ASSLAGSLPGLSYEQY
v_call: TRBV15; cdr3_length: 12; j_call: TRBJ2-4; cdr3_aa: ATSREAPGNIQY
v_call: TRBV28; cdr3_length: 12; j_call: TRBJ2-1; cdr3_aa: ASSFRRGANEQF
v_call: TRBV7-2; cdr3_length: 13; j_call: TRBJ1-3; cdr3_aa: ASSRDRGRGNTIY
v_call: TRBV27; cdr3_length: 14; j_call: TRBJ2-7; cdr3_aa: ASSFRRTGGNYEQY